The present entry profiles one TCR beta chain with its context. Its antigen is unknown. This sample is part of a study of chemoradiotherapy in HPV16-positive cancers. Measured with immunoSEQ multiplex PCR; TCRdb has only the in-frame clones, and not every one. The table lists some 9,300 clones, under 80% of them singletons. Findings and caveats of the study: Candidate HPV-specific clones and E7-related TCR motifs grew in tumor during treatment. Only two HPV16-positive patients supplied the functional HPV-specificity definition.

The V gene lost 6 bases and the J gene lost 7 bases, with 18 bases spanning the gap. Germline CDR1 MDHEN, CDR2 SYDVKM. The CDR3 covers 15 residues. Repertoires were sampled repeatedly during chemoradiotherapy. The chain uses TRBV28 and TRBJ1-4, with a tentative D call TRBD1 (5 bases). The receptor's source is a human donor with HPV-associated anogenital cancer. The sample was gathered from a patient who underwent chemoradiotherapy. The CDR3 DNA follows: TGTGCCAGCAGGTCCATGGGGGACCCCGGTGAAAAACTGTTTTTT. Its protein is CASRSMGDPGEKLFF.